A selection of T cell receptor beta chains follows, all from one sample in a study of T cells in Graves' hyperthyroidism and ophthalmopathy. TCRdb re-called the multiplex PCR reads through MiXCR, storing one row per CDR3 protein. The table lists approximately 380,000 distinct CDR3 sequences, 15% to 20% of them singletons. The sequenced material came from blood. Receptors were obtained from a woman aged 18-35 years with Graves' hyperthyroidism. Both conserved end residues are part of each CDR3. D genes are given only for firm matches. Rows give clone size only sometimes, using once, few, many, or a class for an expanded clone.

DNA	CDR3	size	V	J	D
TGTGCCAGCAGCTATCGAGTTGGGGAAAGGGGCACTGAAGCTTTCTTT	CASSYRVGERGTEAFF	many	TRBV13	TRBJ1-1	-
TGTGCCAGCAGGGGGGGGACTAGGGAGACCAAGTACTTC	CASRGGTRETKYF	-	TRBV12-3/TRBV12-4	TRBJ2-5	TRBD2
TGTGCCAGCAGCCAAGACTTGGGGCTCGCGAACACCGGGGAGCTGTTTTTT	CASSQDLGLANTGELFF	many	TRBV4-2	TRBJ2-2	-
TGTGCCAGCAGTACTAGCGGGGGGGCTCTAAACGAGCAGTACTTC	CASSTSGGALNEQYF	many	TRBV6-5	TRBJ2-7	TRBD2
TGTGCCACCAGTGCGGCGGAGGCGGCGATCTACGAGCAGTACTTC	CATSAAEAAIYEQYF	-	TRBV10-3	TRBJ2-7	-
TGTGCCAGCAGCCCGGCGGGCGGGGGGGAGACCGGGGAGCTGTTTTTT	CASSPAGGGETGELFF	-	TRBV11-2	TRBJ2-2	TRBD2
TGTGCCAGCAGCCCCTCCGGGGATGGCTACACCTTC	CASSPSGDGYTF	many	TRBV6-1	TRBJ1-2	-
TGTGCCAGCAGTGCAAACGTCTCCCCTAACCAGCCCCAGCATTTT	CASSANVSPNQPQHF	many	TRBV6-1	TRBJ1-5	-
TGTGCCAGCAGCCGAAGATACATGAACACTGAAGCTTTCTTT	CASSRRYMNTEAFF	many	TRBV6-2/TRBV6-3	TRBJ1-1	-
TGTGCCAGCCGAGGACAGCTAAATTTTTCTTATGGCTACACCTTC	CASRGQLNFSYGYTF	many	TRBV2	TRBJ1-2	-
TGTGCCACTTATCAGACAGGGTACTATGGCTACACCTTC	CATYQTGYYGYTF	many	TRBV15	TRBJ1-2	TRBD1
TGTGCCAGTAGTATGTCCCCTAGCGGGGGACCCTACGAGCAGTACTTC	CASSMSPSGGPYEQYF	many	TRBV19	TRBJ2-7	TRBD2
TGTGCCAGCATGCCCTTTGAGGGTTTTACCACCGGGGAGCTGTTTTTT	CASMPFEGFTTGELFF	once	TRBV6-1	TRBJ2-2	-
TGTGCCAGCAGCCGTGCGGGGGGCTCCTATCAGCCCCAGCATTTT	CASSRAGGSYQPQHF	many	TRBV12-3/TRBV12-4	TRBJ1-5	-
TGTGCCAGCTCAGCGGCGGGACTAGTATCCGGGGAGCTGTTTTTT	CASSAAGLVSGELFF	many	TRBV12-3/TRBV12-4	TRBJ2-2	TRBD2
TGTGCCAGCAGTGAAGAGACTAGCGCGACCCTCGGGACCCAGTACTTC	CASSEETSATLGTQYF	many	TRBV6-1	TRBJ2-5	TRBD2
TGCGCCAGCAGCCAAATAGCTGCTCTCCTCTACGGCTACACCTTC	CASSQIAALLYGYTF	many	TRBV4-1	TRBJ1-2	-
TGTGCCAGCAGCTCGGGACAGTCTATGGGGAACACCATATATTTT	CASSSGQSMGNTIYF	many	TRBV5-5	TRBJ1-3	TRBD1
TGTGCCAGCAGTAAAATCCCCCTGGCCGGTGAGACCCAGTACTTC	CASSKIPLAGETQYF	many	TRBV6-1	TRBJ2-5	-
TGTGCCAGTAGTCCCCGACAGGGTAGTCAGCCCCAGCATTTT	CASSPRQGSQPQHF	many	TRBV19	TRBJ1-5	TRBD1
TGTGCCAGCAGCACGCGGACCACGGGAGAGACCCAGTACTTC	CASSTRTTGETQYF	many	TRBV3-1	TRBJ2-5	-
TGTGCCAGCAGTTCCGACAGGGTTGTCTCCTACGAGCAGTACTTC	CASSSDRVVSYEQYF	-	TRBV12-3/TRBV12-4	TRBJ2-7	TRBD1
TGTGCCAGCATGGACAGGGCTTCACCCCTCCACTTT	CASMDRASPLHF	many	TRBV6-1	TRBJ1-6	TRBD1
TGTGCCACCAGTGATCCGACTAGAGAGACCGGGGAGCTGTTTTTT	CATSDPTRETGELFF	many	TRBV24-1	TRBJ2-2	-
TGCGCCAGCAGCCATTTGGACAGGACCTCCTATGGCTACACCTTC	CASSHLDRTSYGYTF	many	TRBV4-1	TRBJ1-2	TRBD1
TGTGCCATCAGCGAGGGTAGATACGAGCAGTACTTC	CAISEGRYEQYF	-	TRBV10-3	TRBJ2-7	-
TGCGCCAGCAGCCGGGACAGAATCAACATTCAGTACTTC	CASSRDRINIQYF	many	TRBV4-1	TRBJ2-4	TRBD1